This T cell receptor beta chain was sequenced in a study of blood T cell repertoires in COVID-19. Study-wide background: Sample material is recorded as cDNA or gDNA derived from T cells, B-cell-depleted T cells, or PBMCs.

The protocol was immunoSEQ multiplex PCR, while the TCRdb copy is restricted to in-frame clones and leaves out a portion. The profile shows almost 250,000 clones, roughly 86% of them singletons. Germline CDR1 SGHVS, CDR2 FQNEAQ. V was shortened by 1 base and J by 6 bases, with 7 bases between the two germline ends. This CDR3 contains 13 residues. One Seattle source followed patients from active infection through their disease course. Sequenced material: peripheral blood. The TCR comes from an elderly woman with COVID-19, enrolled during active disease. The chain couples TRBV7-8 to TRBJ1-5; no reliable D call. The CDR3 protein is CASSLDPSQPQHF. The DNA for the CDR3 is TGTGCCAGCAGCTTAGACCCCAGTCAGCCCCAGCATTTT.